These T cell receptor beta chains were read from a single sample in a study of vaccination and CD4 T cells after COVID-19. Their recognized antigens are unknown. Each CDR3 protein is one row after TCRdb ran MiXCR on the PCR reads. The sample records about 5,400 distinct CDR3 sequences, less than 35% being singletons. What was sequenced was CD4+ T cells from blood, cultured in vitro. Every receptor here comes from a human donor in good health. Both conserved end residues are part of each CDR3. The order of the fields is clone size, J gene, D gene, V gene, CDR3 DNA, CDR3 protein. The D gene is left open where the match is weak. Clone sizes are given selectively: once, few, many, or a class where the clone is expanded.

few | TRBJ2-5 | TRBD1 | TRBV20-1 | TGCAGTGCAAACCAGCCCGGGACAGGGAAGTATGAGACCCAGTACTTC | CSANQPGTGKYETQYF
few | TRBJ1-5 | NA | TRBV15 | TGTGCCACCACTCGAGGGGTTAATCAGCCCCAGCATTTT | CATTRGVNQPQHF
few | TRBJ1-2 | NA | TRBV27 | TGTGCCAGCAGTCGGGAGGGCTCTGGCTACACCTTC | CASSREGSGYTF
NA | TRBJ1-1 | NA | TRBV7-9 | TGTGCCAGCAGCCAACCCAGGGGTAATACTGAAGCTTTCTTT | CASSQPRGNTEAFF
NA | TRBJ1-2 | TRBD1 | TRBV6-1 | TGTGCCAGCAGTCTGGAGACAGGGATGGATGGCTACACCTTC | CASSLETGMDGYTF
NA | TRBJ2-5 | TRBD2 | TRBV12-3/TRBV12-4 | TGTGCCAGCACCCGGACTAGCGGGGCGACCCAGTACTTC | CASTRTSGATQYF
NA | TRBJ1-4 | NA | TRBV7-6 | TGTGCCAGCAGCTTAGCCCCACGGAGTGAAAAACTGTTTTTT | CASSLAPRSEKLFF
few | TRBJ1-1 | NA | TRBV18 | TGTGCCAGCTCACCCGAGAGGCGGAACACTGAAGCTTTCTTT | CASSPERRNTEAFF
NA | TRBJ1-1 | TRBD1 | TRBV23-1 | TGCGCCAGCAGTCAATACAGGGGGCGACCGAACACTGAAGCTTTCTTT | CASSQYRGRPNTEAFF
NA | TRBJ1-2 | NA | TRBV5-6 | TGTGCCAGCAGCTTGGTACAGGGAGATGGCTACACCTTC | CASSLVQGDGYTF
NA | TRBJ2-7 | NA | TRBV18 | TGTGCCAGCTCACCAATCAGTTCAGGACGCGAGCAGTACTTC | CASSPISSGREQYF
NA | TRBJ1-1 | NA | TRBV2 | TGTGCCAGATATGGGGAGATCCCTAGGGCTTTCTTT | CARYGEIPRAFF